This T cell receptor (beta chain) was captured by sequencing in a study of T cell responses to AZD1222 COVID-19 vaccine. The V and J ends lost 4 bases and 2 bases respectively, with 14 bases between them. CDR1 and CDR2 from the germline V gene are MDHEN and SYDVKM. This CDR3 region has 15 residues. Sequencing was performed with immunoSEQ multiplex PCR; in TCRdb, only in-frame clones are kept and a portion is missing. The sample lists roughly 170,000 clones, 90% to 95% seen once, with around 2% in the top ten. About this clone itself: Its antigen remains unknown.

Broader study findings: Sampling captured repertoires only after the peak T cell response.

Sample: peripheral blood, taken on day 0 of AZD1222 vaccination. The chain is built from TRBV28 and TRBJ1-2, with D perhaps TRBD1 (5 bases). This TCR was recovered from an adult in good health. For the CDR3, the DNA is TGTGCCAGCAGTTCGGGACGGAGCCCAAACTATGGCTACACCTTC. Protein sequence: CASSSGRSPNYGYTF.